The 13 T cell receptor beta chains in this list originate from one sample, sequenced in a study of blood T cell repertoires in COVID-19. Sequencing was performed with immunoSEQ multiplex PCR; in TCRdb, only in-frame clones are kept and a portion is missing. The sample yields fewer than 350,000 clones, roughly 85% seen once. The sample consisted of PBMCs or T cells enriched from blood (not recorded which). All receptors come from a woman in her twenties or thirties who had been exposed to COVID-19.

The genes are TRBV21-1 and TRBJ2-5; the D call in the table, TRBD2, was not verified against the DNA. TRBV21-1 is given as a pseudogene. There are 19 residues in the CDR3. The CDR3 spells CASSKSLGTSGGVQETQYF. The CDR3 bases are TGTGCCAGCAGCAAATCTCTAGGGACTAGCGGGGGAGTCCAAGAGACCCAGTACTTC.

This clone has just a few counts. This chain uses TRBV28 with TRBJ1-4; tentatively, D is TRBD1 (5 bases). This CDR3 is 12 amino acids long. The V end was cut by 6 bases, the J end by 8 bases, with 10 bases between. CDR1 and CDR2 (germline): MDHEN, SYDVKM. The CDR3 coding sequence is TGTGCCAGCAGAGGGGTGAACGAAAAACTGTTTTTT. This encodes CASRGVNEKLFF.

This chain connects TRBV6-2 or TRBV6-3 to TRBJ1-6, with D uncertain. There are 11 residues in the CDR3. CDR1 and CDR2 (germline): MNHEY, SVGEGT. Between the trimmed V and J ends, which lost 5 bases and 14 bases, there was a span of 10 bases. The CDR3 bases are TGTGCCAGCAGTCCAACTGGAGCCCTCCACTTT. As protein: CASSPTGALHF.

The CDR3 nucleotides are TGTGCCAGCAGTATGACAGGGCCGGGGATCAATCAGCCCCAGCATTTT. Protein: CASSMTGPGINQPQHF. The chain employs TRBV27 and TRBJ1-5; 7 bases agree with TRBD1. CDR3 size: 16 residues. Germline loops: CDR1 MNHEY, CDR2 SMNVEV (reference sequence). V lost 5 bases and J lost 3; bases outside the gene matches: 10.

CDR3 coding DNA: TGCGCCAGCAGCGATGGGACACCGGACGAGCAGTACTTC. Amino acids: CASSDGTPDEQYF. The chain couples TRBV5-1 to TRBJ2-7, with a tentative D call TRBD1 (6 bases). The CDR3 runs 13 residues. The V end was cut by 4 bases, the J end by 5 bases, with 13 bases between. Looked up from germline, CDR1 is SGHRS and CDR2 is YFSETQ.

This rearrangement joins TRBV10-3 to TRBJ2-7, with 10 bases identical to TRBD1. Trimming took 5 bases from V and 7 from J; bases not matched to a gene: 5. The length of the CDR3 is 13 residues. Germline assignment: CDR1 ENHRY and CDR2 SYGVKD. In DNA, the CDR3 is TGTGCCATCAGTCGGGACAGGGGCGAGGAGCAGTACTTC. Translation gives CAISRDRGEEQYF.

V usage is TRBV12-3 or TRBV12-4 and J usage is TRBJ2-7; D may be TRBD1 (5 bases). V was clipped by 6 bases and J by 2 bases, with 11 bases between them. The CDR3 loop spans 13 amino acids. This CDR3 reads CASRKTVTYEQYF. The CDR3 DNA reads TGTGCCAGCAGGAAGACAGTTACCTACGAGCAGTACTTC.

The rearrangement links TRBV29-1 to TRBJ2-4; 7 positions agree with TRBD1. Germline V CDR1 and CDR2: SQVTM, ANQGSEA. This CDR3 spans 13 amino acids. Unmatched junction bases numbered 6, after V lost 6 bases and J lost 4 bases. CDR3 loop: CSVADRQKNIQYF. In DNA, the CDR3 is TGCAGCGTCGCGGACAGGCAGAAAAACATTCAGTACTTC.

V and J are TRBV16 and TRBJ2-7; D uncertain. Trimming pared 0 bases from V and 6 bases from J, leaving 6 bases between. The CDR3 has 12 residues. The V gene's germline CDR1 is KGHSY and CDR2 FQNENV. This CDR3 reads CASSQSLLEQYF. The CDR3 region has the DNA TGTGCCAGCAGCCAATCTCTTCTCGAGCAGTACTTC.

V usage is TRBV28 and J usage is TRBJ2-1; weak D call: TRBD1 (7 bases). The CDR3 length is 15 residues. Germline loops: CDR1 MDHEN, CDR2 SYDVKM. Trimming took off 4 bases at V and 4 bases at J, with 14 bases between the two ends. CDR3: CASSSPTGTYNEQFF. The DNA of the CDR3 is TGTGCCAGCAGTTCCCCGACAGGGACTTACAATGAGCAGTTCTTC.

The chain couples TRBV7-2 to TRBJ1-1; no clear D. V was trimmed by 5 bases and J by 0 bases, leaving 10 bases between them. The CDR3 sequence is 14 residues long. Per the germline V gene, CDR1 is SGHTA and CDR2 is FQGNSA. CDR3 nucleotide sequence: TGTGCCAGCAGCCCCCACAGCATGAACACTGAAGCTTTCTTT. It yields the protein CASSPHSMNTEAFF.

V is TRBV28 and J is TRBJ2-7; 14 nucleotides line up with TRBD2. The CDR3 spans 16 residues. Germline V CDR1 and CDR2: MDHEN, SYDVKM. J was trimmed by 7 bases and V by 8 bases; bases with no gene match: 13. DNA of the CDR3: TGTGCCAGCGGAACCGGGACTAGCGGGGGCCACGAGGAGCAGTACTTC. This gives the protein CASGTGTSGGHEEQYF.

This clone was seen just once. The gene calls are TRBV27 and TRBJ2-1; 8 positions agree with TRBD2. Trimming at V came to 5 bases and at J to 1 base, leaving 10 bases not matched to a gene. CDR3 length equals 17 residues. In germline, CDR1 is MNHEY, CDR2 SMNVEV (reference sequence). CDR3 in amino acids: CASSTTSGRISYNEQFF. The CDR3 DNA sequence: TGTGCCAGCAGTACTACAAGCGGGAGAATTTCCTACAATGAGCAGTTCTTC.